Below are 6 T cell receptor beta chains sequenced from a single sample in a study of T-cell reconstitution after alpha-beta-depleted transplantation in children. Library preparation (for TCRbeta) was performed with unique molecular identifiers. Using its own MiXCR run on the PCR reads, TCRdb lists one record per CDR3 protein. The table includes some 520,000 distinct CDR3 sequences, about 33% detected once. The sequencing here drew on PBMCs from the stem cell graft donor, taken from the stem cell graft. Source of these receptors: a human donor who donated a stem cell graft to a child with aplastic anemia.

The chain carries TRBV12-3 or TRBV12-4 and TRBJ2-2; 11 bases are a match to TRBD2. V dropped 8 bases and J dropped 4; count of bases not matched to a gene: 9. This CDR3 region has 16 residues. The CDR3 reads CASGYLGLAATGELFF. Written as DNA, the CDR3 is TGTGCCAGCGGGTATTTGGGACTAGCGGCCACCGGGGAGCTGTTTTTT.

The chain recombines TRBV20-1 with TRBJ2-3, with D possibly matching TRBD2 (5 bases). Trimming cost V 0 bases and J 0 bases, with 7 bases left between them. The CDR3 runs to 14 residues. Germline V CDR1 and CDR2: DFQATT, SNEGSKA (reference sequence). The CDR3 protein is CSARERVSTDTQYF. The CDR3 region has the DNA TGCAGTGCTAGAGAGAGGGTTAGCACAGATACGCAGTATTTT.

This clonotype was seen a few times. CDR3 loop: CASSLVYNNEQFF. The CDR3 DNA is TGTGCCAGCAGCTTAGTGTACAACAATGAGCAGTTCTTC. This chain uses TRBV7-2 with TRBJ2-1; D is undetermined. Germline V CDR1 and CDR2: SGHTA, FQGNSA. The CDR3 consists of 13 residues. V lost 1 base and J 5 bases, leaving 6 bases between the germline ends.

The V call is TRBV27, the J call TRBJ1-5; D gene uncertain. This CDR3 comprises 18 residues. The V gene's germline CDR1 is MNHEY and CDR2 SMNVEV (reference sequence). With 4 bases removed from V and 2 bases from J, the gap between germline ends came to 21 bases. CDR3 sequence: CASSSRIELPSGNQPQHF. The CDR3 nucleotides read TGTGCCAGCAGTTCCCGAATAGAATTGCCTAGTGGCAATCAGCCCCAGCATTTT.

This chain connects TRBV12-3 or TRBV12-4 to TRBJ1-3, with a possible D match to TRBD1 (6 bases). CDR3 length: 13 amino acids. V lost 7 bases and J 8 bases, leaving 15 bases between the germline ends. CDR3 in DNA: TGTGCCAGCACAGGGGTAGCTCGAGACACCATATATTTT. This translates into CASTGVARDTIYF.

The chain uses TRBV6-5 and TRBJ1-5; D is possibly TRBD1 (6 bases). The CDR3 has 16 residues. V was clipped by 3 bases and J by 1 base, with 13 bases between them. Germline V gene lookup returns CDR1 MNHEY and CDR2 SVGAGI. The CDR3 protein is CASSYRGGDSNQPQHF. CDR3 nucleotides: TGTGCCAGCAGTTATAGGGGGGGAGACAGCAATCAGCCCCAGCATTTT.